This T cell receptor beta chain appears in the sequencing data of a study of beta chain features in type 1 diabetes. Trimming took 6 bases from V and 5 from J; bases not matched to a gene: 7. CDR1 and CDR2 from the germline V gene are MNHEY and SVGAGI. The CDR3 covers 15 residues. Expressed TCRB transcripts were sequenced after all isolated RNA was converted to cDNA. TCRdb keeps only in-frame clones here, not all; method: immunoSEQ multiplex PCR. This sample carries under 800,000 clones, roughly 16% of them seen once, and the ten largest clones take about 0.097%. What was sequenced was naive CD4+ T cells from blood. The receptor comes from a man aged 18-30 years in good health. The rearrangement uses TRBV6-5 and TRBJ2-4, with 10 bases lining up with TRBD1. CDR3 loop: CASRRTGGTENIQYF. In nucleotides, the CDR3 is TGTGCCAGCAGAAGGACAGGGGGGACGGAAAACATTCAGTACTTC.